The TCR beta chain described here comes from a study of T-cell memory formation after mild COVID-19. This clonotype was detected ten times or more. TCRdb redid the calling of the 5' RACE reads with MiXCR, one entry per CDR3 protein. The sample yields around 300,000 distinct CDR3 sequences, about 13% seen once. The sequencing input was PBMCs or a T cell subset sorted from them (not recorded which). The sequence was obtained from a man younger than 30 who had mild COVID-19 (a few samples of this study predate the infection). Cell type and time point are not known.

For the CDR3, the DNA is TGTGCCAGCAGCTTAGTGGGCGGTGACGATGAGCAGTTCTTC. Its translation is CASSLVGGDDEQFF. The J gene is TRBJ2-1, the V gene TRBV7-2; D uncertain. Germline CDR1 reads SGHTA; CDR2 reads FQGNSA. The V gene lost 1 base and the J gene lost 8 bases, with 12 bases spanning the gap. The CDR3 sequence is 14 residues long.